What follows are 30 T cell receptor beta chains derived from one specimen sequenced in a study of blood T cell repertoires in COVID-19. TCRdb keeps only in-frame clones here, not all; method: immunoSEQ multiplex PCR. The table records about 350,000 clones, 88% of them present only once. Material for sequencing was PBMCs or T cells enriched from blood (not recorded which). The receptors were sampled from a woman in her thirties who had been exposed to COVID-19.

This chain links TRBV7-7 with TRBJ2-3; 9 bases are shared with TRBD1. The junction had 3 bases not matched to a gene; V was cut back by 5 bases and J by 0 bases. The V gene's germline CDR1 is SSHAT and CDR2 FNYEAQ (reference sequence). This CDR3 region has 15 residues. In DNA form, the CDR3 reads TGTGCCAGCAGCCCCGGACAGGGGAGCACAGATACGCAGTATTTT. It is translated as CASSPGQGSTDTQYF. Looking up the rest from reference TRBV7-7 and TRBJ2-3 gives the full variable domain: GAGVSQSPRYKVTKRGQDVTLRCDPISSHATLYWYQQALGQGPEFLTYFNYEAQPDKSGLPSDRFSAERPEGSISTLTIQRTEQRDSAMYRCASSPGQGSTDTQYFGPGTRLTVL.

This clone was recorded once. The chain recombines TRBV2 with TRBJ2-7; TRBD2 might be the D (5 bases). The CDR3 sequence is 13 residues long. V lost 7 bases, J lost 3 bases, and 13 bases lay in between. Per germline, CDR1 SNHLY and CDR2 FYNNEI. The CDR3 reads CASKREWLYEQYF. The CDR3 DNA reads TGTGCCAGCAAGAGGGAATGGCTCTACGAGCAGTACTTC.

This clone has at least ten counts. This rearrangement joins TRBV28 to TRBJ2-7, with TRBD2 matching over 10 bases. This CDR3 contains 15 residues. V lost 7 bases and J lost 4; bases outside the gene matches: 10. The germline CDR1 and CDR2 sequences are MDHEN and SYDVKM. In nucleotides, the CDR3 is TGTGCCAGCATACCGCGTCTGGGACTAGCGTACGAGCAGTACTTC. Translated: CASIPRLGLAYEQYF. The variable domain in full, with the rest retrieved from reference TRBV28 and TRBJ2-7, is DVKVTQSSRYLVKRTGEKVFLECVQDMDHENMFWYRQDPGLGLRLIYFSYDVKMKEKGDIPEGYSVSREKKERFSLILESASTNQTSMYLCASIPRLGLAYEQYFGPGTRLTVT.

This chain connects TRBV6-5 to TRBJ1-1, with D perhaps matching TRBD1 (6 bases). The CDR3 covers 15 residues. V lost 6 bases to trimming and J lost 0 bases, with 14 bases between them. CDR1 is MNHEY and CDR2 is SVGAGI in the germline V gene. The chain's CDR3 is CASRPRTVMNTEAFF. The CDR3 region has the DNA TGTGCCAGCAGACCCCGGACAGTCATGAACACTGAAGCTTTCTTT.

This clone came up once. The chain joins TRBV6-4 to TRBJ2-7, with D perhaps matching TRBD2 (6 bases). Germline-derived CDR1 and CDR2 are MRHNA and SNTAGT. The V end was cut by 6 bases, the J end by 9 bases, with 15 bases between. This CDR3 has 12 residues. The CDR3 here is CASSGGPGGQYF. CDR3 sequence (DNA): TGTGCCAGCAGCGGGGGTCCTGGGGGGCAGTACTTC.

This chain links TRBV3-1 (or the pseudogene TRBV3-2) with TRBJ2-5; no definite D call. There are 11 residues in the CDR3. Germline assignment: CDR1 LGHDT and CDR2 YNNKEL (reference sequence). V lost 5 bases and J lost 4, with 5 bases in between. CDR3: CASSNGETQYF. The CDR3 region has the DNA TGTGCCAGCAGCAACGGAGAGACCCAGTACTTC.

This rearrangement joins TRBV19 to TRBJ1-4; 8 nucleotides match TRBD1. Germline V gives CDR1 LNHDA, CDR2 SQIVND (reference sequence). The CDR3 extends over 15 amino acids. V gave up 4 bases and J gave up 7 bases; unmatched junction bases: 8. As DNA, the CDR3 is TGTGCCAGTAGTACCTTGCAGGGGGCGCGTGAAAAACTGTTTTTT. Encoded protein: CASSTLQGAREKLFF. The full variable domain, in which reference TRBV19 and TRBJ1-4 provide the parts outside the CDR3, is DGGITQSPKYLFRKEGQNVTLSCEQNLNHDAMYWYRQDPGQGLRLIYYSQIVNDFQKGDIAEGYSVSREKKESFPLTVTSAQKNPTAFYLCASSTLQGAREKLFFGSGTQLSVL.

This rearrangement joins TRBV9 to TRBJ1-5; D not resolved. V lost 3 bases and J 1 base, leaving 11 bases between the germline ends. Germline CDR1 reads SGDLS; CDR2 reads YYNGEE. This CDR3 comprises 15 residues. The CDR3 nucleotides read TGTGCCAGCAGCGCAGGAGGACTGAGCAATCAGCCCCAGCATTTT. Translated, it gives CASSAGGLSNQPQHF. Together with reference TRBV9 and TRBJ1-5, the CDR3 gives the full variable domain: DSGVTQTPKHLITATGQRVTLRCSPRSGDLSVYWYQQSLDQGLQFLIQYYNGEERAKGNILERFSAQQFPDLHSELNLSSLELGDSALYFCASSAGGLSNQPQHFGDGTRLSIL.

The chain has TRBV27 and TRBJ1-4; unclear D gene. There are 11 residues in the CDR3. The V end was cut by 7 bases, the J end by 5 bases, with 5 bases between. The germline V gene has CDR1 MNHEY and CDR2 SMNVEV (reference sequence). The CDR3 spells CASKQNEKLFF. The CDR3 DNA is TGTGCCAGCAAACAGAATGAAAAACTGTTTTTT.

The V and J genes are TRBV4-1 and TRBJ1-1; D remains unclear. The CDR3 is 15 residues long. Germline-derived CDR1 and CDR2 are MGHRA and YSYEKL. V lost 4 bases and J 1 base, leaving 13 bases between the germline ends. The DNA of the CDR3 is TGCGCCAGCAGCCTACCCCGACGGGAGAACACTGAAGCTTTCTTT. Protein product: CASSLPRRENTEAFF.

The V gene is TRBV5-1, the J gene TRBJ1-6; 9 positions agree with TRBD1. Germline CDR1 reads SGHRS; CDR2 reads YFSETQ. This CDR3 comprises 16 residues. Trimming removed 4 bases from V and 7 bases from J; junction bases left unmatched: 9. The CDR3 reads CASSTGQGLENSPLHF. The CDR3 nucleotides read TGCGCCAGCAGCACCGGACAGGGGCTGGAGAATTCACCCCTCCACTTT.

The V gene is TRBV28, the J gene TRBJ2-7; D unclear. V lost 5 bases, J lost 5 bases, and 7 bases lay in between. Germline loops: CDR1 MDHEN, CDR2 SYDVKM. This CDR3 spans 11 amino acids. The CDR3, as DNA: TGTGCCAGCAGTGCCCCTAACGAGCAGTACTTC. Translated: CASSAPNEQYF.

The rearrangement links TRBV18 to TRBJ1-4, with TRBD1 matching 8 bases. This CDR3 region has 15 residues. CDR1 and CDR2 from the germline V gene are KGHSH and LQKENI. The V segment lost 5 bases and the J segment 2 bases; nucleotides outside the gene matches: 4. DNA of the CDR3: TGTGCCAGCTCAAGAAGACAGGGGACTAATGAAAAACTGTTTTTT. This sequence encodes CASSRRQGTNEKLFF.

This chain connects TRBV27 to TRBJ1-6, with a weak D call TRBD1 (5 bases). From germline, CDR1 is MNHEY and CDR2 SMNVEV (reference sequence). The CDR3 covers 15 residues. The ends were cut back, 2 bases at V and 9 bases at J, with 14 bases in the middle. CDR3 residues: CASSLSGAGFSPLHF. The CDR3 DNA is TGTGCCAGCAGTTTAAGTGGGGCAGGGTTTTCACCCCTCCACTTT.

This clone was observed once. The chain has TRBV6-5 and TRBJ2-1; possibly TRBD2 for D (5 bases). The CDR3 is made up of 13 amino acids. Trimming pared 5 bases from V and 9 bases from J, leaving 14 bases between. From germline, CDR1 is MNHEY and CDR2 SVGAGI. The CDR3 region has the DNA TGTGCCAGCAGTCAAACTAGTATCGGTGAGCAGTTCTTC. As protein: CASSQTSIGEQFF.

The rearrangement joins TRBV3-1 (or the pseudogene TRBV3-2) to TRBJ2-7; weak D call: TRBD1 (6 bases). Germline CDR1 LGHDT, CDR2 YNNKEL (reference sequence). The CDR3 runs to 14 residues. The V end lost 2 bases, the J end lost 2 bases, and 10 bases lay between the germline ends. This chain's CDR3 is CASSQQQGAYEQYF. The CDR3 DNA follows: TGTGCCAGCAGCCAACAACAGGGCGCCTACGAGCAGTACTTC.

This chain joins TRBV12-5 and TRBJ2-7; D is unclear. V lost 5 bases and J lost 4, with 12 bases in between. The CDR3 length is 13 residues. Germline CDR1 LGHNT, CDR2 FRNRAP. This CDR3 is CASGIPNRYEQYF. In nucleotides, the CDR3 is TGTGCTAGTGGTATCCCCAACCGGTACGAGCAGTACTTC.

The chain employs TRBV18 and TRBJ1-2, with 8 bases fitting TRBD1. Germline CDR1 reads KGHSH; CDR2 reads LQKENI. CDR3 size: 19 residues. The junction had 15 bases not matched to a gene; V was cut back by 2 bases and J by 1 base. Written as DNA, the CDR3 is TGTGCCAGCTCACCATCGGCGGGACAGGCCCAACCTTTTAACTATGGCTACACCTTC. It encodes CASSPSAGQAQPFNYGYTF.

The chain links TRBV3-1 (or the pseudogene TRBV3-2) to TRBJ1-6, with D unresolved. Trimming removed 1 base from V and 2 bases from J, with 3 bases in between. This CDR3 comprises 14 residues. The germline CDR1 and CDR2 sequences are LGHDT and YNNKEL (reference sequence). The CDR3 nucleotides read TGTGCCAGCAGCCAAGCGGCCTATAATTCACCCCTCCACTTT. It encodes CASSQAAYNSPLHF.

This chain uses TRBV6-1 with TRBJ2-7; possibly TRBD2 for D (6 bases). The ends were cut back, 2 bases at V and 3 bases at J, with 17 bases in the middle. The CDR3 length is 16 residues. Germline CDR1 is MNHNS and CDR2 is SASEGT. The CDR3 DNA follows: TGTGCCAGCAGTGAAACGGGAGTCCCGCGAATCTACGAGCAGTACTTC. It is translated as CASSETGVPRIYEQYF.

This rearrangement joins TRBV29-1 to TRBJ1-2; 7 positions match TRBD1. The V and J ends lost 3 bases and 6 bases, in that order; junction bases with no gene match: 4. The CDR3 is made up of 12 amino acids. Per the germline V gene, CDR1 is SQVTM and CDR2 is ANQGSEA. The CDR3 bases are TGCAGCGTTGATGAGGGGGCCGATGGCTACACCTTC. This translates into CSVDEGADGYTF.

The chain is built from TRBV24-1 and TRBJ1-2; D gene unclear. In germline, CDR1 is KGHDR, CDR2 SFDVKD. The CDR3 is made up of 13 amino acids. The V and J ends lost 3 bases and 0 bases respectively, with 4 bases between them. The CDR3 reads CATSDPANYGYTF. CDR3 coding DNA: TGTGCCACCAGTGATCCGGCTAACTATGGCTACACCTTC.

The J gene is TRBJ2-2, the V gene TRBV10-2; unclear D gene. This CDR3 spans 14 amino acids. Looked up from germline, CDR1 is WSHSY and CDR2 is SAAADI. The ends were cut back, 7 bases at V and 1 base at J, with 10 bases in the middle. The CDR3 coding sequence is TGCGCCAGCATGCCACAGAGGAACACCGGGGAGCTGTTTTTT. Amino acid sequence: CASMPQRNTGELFF.

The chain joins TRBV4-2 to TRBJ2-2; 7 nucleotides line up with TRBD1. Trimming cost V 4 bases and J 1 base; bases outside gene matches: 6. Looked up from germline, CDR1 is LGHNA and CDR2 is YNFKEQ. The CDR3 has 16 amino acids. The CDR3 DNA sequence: TGTGCCAGCAGCCCAGCCGGGACAGTGAACACCGGGGAGCTGTTTTTT. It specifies CASSPAGTVNTGELFF.

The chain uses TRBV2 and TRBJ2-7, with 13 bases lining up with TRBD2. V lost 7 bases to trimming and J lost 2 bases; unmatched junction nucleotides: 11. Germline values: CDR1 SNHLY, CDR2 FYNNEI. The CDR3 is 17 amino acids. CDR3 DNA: TGTGCCAGCAAGGAGGGACTAGCGGGGACGGAGGCCTACGAGCAGTACTTC. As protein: CASKEGLAGTEAYEQYF.

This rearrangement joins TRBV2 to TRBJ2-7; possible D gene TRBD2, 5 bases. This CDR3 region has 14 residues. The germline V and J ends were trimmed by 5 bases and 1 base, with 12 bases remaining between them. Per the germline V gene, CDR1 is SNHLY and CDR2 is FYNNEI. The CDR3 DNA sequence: TGTGCCAGCAGTAAAACGGACTTTTCCTACGAGCAGTACTTC. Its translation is CASSKTDFSYEQYF.

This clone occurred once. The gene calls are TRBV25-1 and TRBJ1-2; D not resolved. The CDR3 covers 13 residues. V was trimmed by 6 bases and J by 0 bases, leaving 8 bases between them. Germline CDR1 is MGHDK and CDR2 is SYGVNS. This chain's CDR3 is CASSLGTNYGYTF. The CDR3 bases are TGTGCCAGCAGCCTAGGTACTAACTATGGCTACACCTTC.

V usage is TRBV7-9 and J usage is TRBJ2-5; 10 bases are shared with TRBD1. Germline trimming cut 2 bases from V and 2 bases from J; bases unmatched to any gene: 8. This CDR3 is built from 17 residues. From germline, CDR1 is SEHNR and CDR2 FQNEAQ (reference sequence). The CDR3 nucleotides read TGTGCCAGCAGCTTAATTTTAAGGACAGGGGGGCAAGAGACCCAGTACTTC. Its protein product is CASSLILRTGGQETQYF.

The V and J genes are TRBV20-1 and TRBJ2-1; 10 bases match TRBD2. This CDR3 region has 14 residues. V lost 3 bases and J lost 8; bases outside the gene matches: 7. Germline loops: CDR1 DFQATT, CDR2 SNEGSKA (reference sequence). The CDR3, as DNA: TGCAGTGCTAGTTCCAGCGGGAGGGCCGATGAGCAGTTCTTC. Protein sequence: CSASSSGRADEQFF.

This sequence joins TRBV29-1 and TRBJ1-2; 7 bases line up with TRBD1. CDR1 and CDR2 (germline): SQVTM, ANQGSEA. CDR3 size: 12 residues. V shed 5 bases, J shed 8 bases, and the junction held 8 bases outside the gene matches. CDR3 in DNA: TGCAGCGTTAACCTCCGGGACAGCGGCTACACCTTC. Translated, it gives CSVNLRDSGYTF. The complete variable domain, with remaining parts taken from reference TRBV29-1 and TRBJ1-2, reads SAVISQKPSRDICQRGTSLTIQCQVDSQVTMMFWYRQQPGQSLTLIATANQGSEATYESGFVIDKFPISRPNLTFSTLTVSNMSPEDSSIYLCSVNLRDSGYTFGSGTRLTVV.